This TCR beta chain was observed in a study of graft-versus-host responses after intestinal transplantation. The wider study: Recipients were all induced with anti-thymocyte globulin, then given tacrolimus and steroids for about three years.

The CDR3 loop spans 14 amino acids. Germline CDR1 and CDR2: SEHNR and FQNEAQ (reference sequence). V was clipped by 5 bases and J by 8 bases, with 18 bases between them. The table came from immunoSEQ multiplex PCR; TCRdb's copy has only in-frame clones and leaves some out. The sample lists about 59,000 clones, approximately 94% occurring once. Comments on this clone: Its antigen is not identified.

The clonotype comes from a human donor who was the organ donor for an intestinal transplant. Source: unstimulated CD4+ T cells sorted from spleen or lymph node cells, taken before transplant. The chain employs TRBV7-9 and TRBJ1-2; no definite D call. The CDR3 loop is CASSPGSWAVGYTF. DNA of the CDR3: TGTGCCAGCAGCCCGGGGTCTTGGGCTGTAGGCTACACCTTC.